A single sample is the source of the 21 T cell receptor beta chains below, sequenced in a study of metastatic and nonmetastatic thyroid tumors. TCRdb recomputed clones from the PCR reads via MiXCR. The table shows tens of thousands of clones, with more than 3.5% occurring only once. Before thyroid surgery, none of the patients had received any treatment. Input material: blood. The origin of the receptors is a female donor with papillary thyroid cancer or a benign thyroid nodule (not recorded which). Some clones in this sample may be carry-over from other donors' samples.

The chain employs TRBV19 and TRBJ2-7, with TRBD1 matching 7 bases. The V and J ends lost 5 bases and 0 bases, in that order; junction bases with no gene match: 10. This CDR3 has 16 residues. CDR1 LNHDA and CDR2 SQIVND come from the germline V gene (reference sequence). CDR3 sequence: CASSVAHRGLSYEQYF. DNA of the CDR3: TGTGCCAGTAGTGTCGCACACAGGGGTCTCTCCTACGAGCAGTACTTC.

This clone was counted ten times or more. The chain combines TRBV9 with TRBJ1-4, with TRBD1 matching 7 bases. J was trimmed by 4 bases and V by 1 base; bases with no gene match: 4. This CDR3 comprises 15 residues. The germline gives CDR1 SGDLS, CDR2 YYNGEE. CDR3 protein: CASSVSGQLNEKLFF. The CDR3 DNA is TGTGCCAGCAGCGTATCGGGACAGCTTAATGAAAAACTGTTTTTT.

This clone was detected ten times or more. Here the CDR3 reads CAVRDSGADTQYF. CDR3 in DNA: TGTGCCGTACGGGACAGTGGGGCAGATACGCAGTATTTT. This chain connects TRBV28 to TRBJ2-3; 7 bases fit TRBD1. This CDR3 comprises 13 residues. The ends lost 11 bases at V and 4 bases at J; junction bases unmatched: 9. In germline, CDR1 is MDHEN, CDR2 SYDVKM.

Only a few counts were recorded for this clone. The chain combines TRBV6-1 with TRBJ2-2; maybe TRBD2 (6 bases). The CDR3 contains 13 residues. V was clipped by 4 bases and J by 4 bases, with 7 bases between them. Per the germline V gene, CDR1 is MNHNS and CDR2 is SASEGT. As DNA, the CDR3 is TGTGCCAGCAGTGGGAGGGCCACCGGGGAGCTGTTTTTT. Amino acids: CASSGRATGELFF.

This clone was seen only a few times. V gene TRBV18 combines with J gene TRBJ1-2; 7 positions agree with TRBD1. CDR3 length: 16 residues. Germline CDR1 KGHSH, CDR2 LQKENI. The V and J ends lost 4 bases and 8 bases, in that order; junction bases with no gene match: 16. CDR3 in DNA: TGTGCCAGCTCACTCACCTCTCTGAAACAGGGGCGCGGCTACACCTTC. Amino acid sequence: CASSLTSLKQGRGYTF.

In regard to this clone: This may be a read error, as it is one base from a much larger clone. The J gene is TRBJ2-7, the V gene TRBV20-1; 7 bases fit TRBD2. Germline V lookup: CDR1 DFQATT, CDR2 SNEGSKA (reference sequence). The CDR3 sequence is 14 residues long. V shed 5 bases and J 4 bases; nucleotides not matched to a gene: 11. CDR3 bases: TGCAGTGCTGTACTGGGCCACGGGGGGTACGAGCAGTACTTC. Translation gives CSAVLGHGGYEQYF.

The table lists this clone with many counts. The CDR3 DNA follows: TGTGCCAGCAGTGGGGCTAGCGGATCCTACGAGCAGTACTTC. It encodes CASSGASGSYEQYF. This chain joins TRBV9 and TRBJ2-7; 7 nucleotides agree with TRBD2. Germline-derived CDR1 and CDR2 are SGDLS and YYNGEE. After removal of 5 bases from V and 1 base from J, the junction contained 6 bases not matched to a gene. The CDR3 loop spans 14 amino acids.

This rearrangement joins TRBV7-7 to TRBJ2-1; possible D gene TRBD2, 6 bases. The germline gives CDR1 SSHAT, CDR2 FNYEAQ (reference sequence). The CDR3 spans 16 residues. The germline V and J ends were trimmed by 3 bases and 6 bases, with 18 bases remaining between them. The CDR3 region is CASSFSIGSGCNEQFF. For the CDR3, the DNA is TGTGCCAGCAGCTTCTCTATCGGGAGCGGGTGCAATGAGCAGTTCTTC.

This clone occurred many times. The chain recombines TRBV6-1 with TRBJ1-5; D remains unclear. V was trimmed by 0 bases and J by 4 bases, leaving 10 bases between them. In germline, CDR1 is MNHNS, CDR2 SASEGT. This CDR3 comprises 15 residues. CDR3 in DNA: TGTGCCAGCAGTGAAGCGCGGGGTAGGAATCAGCCCCAGCATTTT. Translation gives CASSEARGRNQPQHF.

On this clone: A junction end diverges from the germline sequence, so it may reflect a read error. V usage is TRBV27 and J usage is TRBJ2-3; 7 bases are shared with TRBD1. From germline, CDR1 is MNHEY and CDR2 SMNVEV (reference sequence). CDR3 length equals 17 residues. DNA of the CDR3: TGTGCCATCAGTCCTCCCTTCGGACAGGCCTTAGGATATACGCAGTATTTT. Protein sequence: CAISPPFGQALGYTQYF.

A remark on this clone: Different DNA sequences within this sample yield the same CDR3. The CDR3 loop is CASSPRRAGGIEQYF. CDR3 nucleotide sequence: TGTGCCAGCTCCCCCAGGAGAGCGGGAGGTATTGAGCAGTACTTC. J is TRBJ2-7 and V is TRBV18; 9 bases are a match to TRBD2. The germline gives CDR1 KGHSH, CDR2 LQKENI. This CDR3 region has 15 residues. V lost 6 bases, J lost 7 bases, and 13 bases stayed unmatched. Full variable domain (remainder filled in from reference TRBV18 and TRBJ2-7): NAGVMQNPRHLVRRRGQEARLRCSPMKGHSHVYWYRQLPEEGLKFMVYLQKENIIDESGMPKERFSAEFPKEGPSILRIQQVVRGDSAAYFCASSPRRAGGIEQYFGPGTRLTVT.

This clone has a handful of counts. Given a much more abundant clone one base away, this may be a read error. The same CDR3 arises from other DNA sequences in this sample as well. This chain uses TRBV18 with TRBJ1-1; D gene unclear. The V end lost 8 bases, the J end lost 2 bases, and 12 bases lay between the germline ends. CDR1 and CDR2 from the germline V gene are KGHSH and LQKENI. The CDR3 has 13 residues. The CDR3 region has the DNA TGTGCCAGCCGTGCCGCGGAAAACACTGAAGCTTTCTTT. This encodes CASRAAENTEAFF.

At least ten counts were recorded for this clone. This chain connects TRBV27 to TRBJ2-7, with D maybe TRBD1 (7 bases). The CDR3 is 15 residues long. The germline V gene encodes CDR1 MNHEY and CDR2 SMNVEV (reference sequence). Trimming left V 1 base short and J 6 bases short, with 16 bases between. Here the CDR3 reads CASSLWETGRSEQYF. Written as DNA, the CDR3 is TGTGCCAGCAGTTTATGGGAGACAGGGAGGTCCGAGCAGTACTTC.

At least ten counts were recorded for this clone. The rearrangement links TRBV28 to TRBJ1-2; D not resolved. Trimming left V 0 bases short and J 2 bases short, with 4 bases between. Germline V gene data show CDR1 as MDHEN and CDR2 as SYDVKM. This CDR3 is built from 13 residues. DNA of the CDR3: TGTGCCAGCAGTTTATGGGGGAACTATGGCTACACCTTC. Translation gives CASSLWGNYGYTF.

The sample holds many counts of this clone. The chain uses TRBV7-2 and TRBJ2-7; TRBD2 matches 9 bases. This CDR3 comprises 15 residues. Germline V lookup: CDR1 SGHTA, CDR2 FQGNSA. The V and J ends lost 4 bases and 5 bases, in that order; junction bases with no gene match: 9. The CDR3 sequence is CASSWSSGSLDEQYF. CDR3 nucleotide sequence: TGTGCCAGCAGCTGGAGTAGCGGGAGTCTAGACGAGCAGTACTTC.

This clone was recorded at least ten times. The chain links TRBV6-1 to TRBJ2-7, with TRBD1 matching over 10 bases. V dropped 8 bases and J dropped 3; count of bases not matched to a gene: 10. Germline V gene lookup returns CDR1 MNHNS and CDR2 SASEGT. The CDR3 length is 15 residues. The CDR3 bases are TGTGCCAGCCGAGTTCGAGGGGACAGGGGCTACGAGCAGTACTTC. Amino acid sequence: CASRVRGDRGYEQYF.

The rearrangement uses TRBV29-1 and TRBJ2-1, with D possibly TRBD2 on 6 matching bases. Trimming cost V 4 bases and J 0 bases, with 13 bases left between them. The CDR3 runs 15 residues. CDR1 is SQVTM and CDR2 is ANQGSEA in the germline V gene. This CDR3 reads CSVAGRESSYNEQFF. The CDR3 nucleotides read TGCAGCGTTGCCGGGAGAGAAAGCTCCTACAATGAGCAGTTCTTC.

The chain couples TRBV3-1 to TRBJ2-1; D is uncertain. Trimming cost V 5 bases and J 6 bases, with 8 bases left between them. Per germline, CDR1 LGHDT and CDR2 YNNKEL (reference sequence). This CDR3 is built from 12 residues. The CDR3 nucleotides are TGTGCCAGCAGCACCACTTCCAATGAGCAGTTCTTC. Translating it yields CASSTTSNEQFF.

The table lists this clone with many counts. One end of the junction fails to match germline, which may point to a read error. The sample carries other DNA sequences with the same CDR3. The chain employs TRBV7-7 and TRBJ2-1; D may be TRBD2 (6 bases). CDR1 is SSHAT, CDR2 FNYEAQ, per germline (reference sequence). The CDR3 sequence is 13 residues long. CDR3 protein: CASRKDRDSREFF. The CDR3 region has the DNA TGTGCTAGCAGGAAAGACCGGGACTCCCGGGAGTTCTTC.

This clone was recorded many times. V gene TRBV10-2 combines with J gene TRBJ1-3; D gene unclear. V dropped 2 bases and J dropped 0 bases, with 17 bases sitting between them. This CDR3 spans 18 amino acids. Germline V lookup: CDR1 WSHSY, CDR2 SAAADI. In nucleotides, the CDR3 is TGCGCCAGCAGTGAGATGTGGGGTTACTCCGTCTCTGGAAACACCATATATTTT. Translated: CASSEMWGYSVSGNTIYF.

The V call is TRBV20-1, the J call TRBJ1-5, with unresolved D. This CDR3 is built from 12 residues. CDR1 and CDR2 (germline): DFQATT, SNEGSKA (reference sequence). V was clipped by 7 bases and J by 2 bases, with 9 bases between them. CDR3 nucleotides: TGCAGTGTTTTTAGAGGCAATCAGCCCCAGCATTTT. Protein sequence: CSVFRGNQPQHF.